Below are 6 T cell receptor beta chains sequenced from a single sample in a study of blood T cell repertoires in COVID-19. Sequencing was performed with immunoSEQ multiplex PCR; in TCRdb, only in-frame clones are kept and a portion is missing. The sample shows some 49,000 clones, 81% of them seen only once. Sequenced input: peripheral blood. These TCRs come from a woman at least 80 years old with COVID-19, enrolled during active disease.

This chain joins TRBV19 and TRBJ1-5; 8 bases are shared with TRBD1. V shed 3 bases, J shed 11 bases, and the junction held 18 bases outside the gene matches. Germline-derived CDR1 and CDR2 are LNHDA and SQIVND (reference sequence). This CDR3 contains 17 residues. CDR3 amino acids: CASSIPTRDRTLKAQHF. CDR3 nucleotide sequence: TGTGCCAGTAGTATCCCCACACGGGACAGGACCCTAAAGGCCCAGCATTTT.

As to this clone: Other DNA sequences from this sample encode an identical CDR3 as well. The rearrangement joins TRBV19 to TRBJ2-2; 9 bases agree with TRBD2. The CDR3 totals 18 residues. Trimming at V came to 2 bases and at J to 5 bases, leaving 12 bases not matched to a gene. Looked up from germline, CDR1 is LNHDA and CDR2 is SQIVND (reference sequence). Written as DNA, the CDR3 is TGTGCCAGTAGTATAATAGTCTCGCGGGAGGGCAATACCGGGGAGCTGTTTTTT. It is translated as CASSIIVSREGNTGELFF.

The chain carries TRBV9 and TRBJ2-3, with 7 bases that match TRBD1. CDR3 length: 14 amino acids. CDR1 SGDLS and CDR2 YYNGEE come from the germline V gene. J lost 9 bases, V lost 4 bases, and 11 bases had no gene match. The CDR3, as DNA: TGTGCCAGCAGCCAGACAGACAGGGTTGTAACGCAGTATTTT. This translates into CASSQTDRVVTQYF. The entire variable domain, with the rest obtained from reference TRBV9 and TRBJ2-3, is as follows: DSGVTQTPKHLITATGQRVTLRCSPRSGDLSVYWYQQSLDQGLQFLIQYYNGEERAKGNILERFSAQQFPDLHSELNLSSLELGDSALYFCASSQTDRVVTQYFGPGTRLTVL.

This sequence joins TRBV28 and TRBJ1-2, with D possibly being TRBD1 (5 bases). The V end was cut by 6 bases, the J end by 2 bases, with 16 bases between. The length of the CDR3 is 15 residues. Looked up from germline, CDR1 is MDHEN and CDR2 is SYDVKM. Written as DNA, the CDR3 is TGTGCCAGCAGCCCAAGGGGAACCGTCAACTATGGCTACACCTTC. Protein sequence: CASSPRGTVNYGYTF.

The chain employs TRBV5-1 and TRBJ2-7; D gene unclear. In germline, CDR1 is SGHRS, CDR2 YFSETQ. This CDR3 has 15 residues. Trimming cost V 2 bases and J 0 bases, with 12 bases left between them. CDR3 region: CASSFLAADSYEQYF. CDR3 DNA sequence: TGCGCCAGCAGCTTTTTAGCAGCAGACTCCTACGAGCAGTACTTC.

This sequence joins TRBV9 and TRBJ1-6, with 11 bases that match TRBD1. Trimming at V came to 3 bases and at J to 7 bases, leaving 3 bases not matched to a gene. The CDR3 covers 15 residues. Germline CDR1 SGDLS, CDR2 YYNGEE. CDR3 sequence reads: CASSARDRGNSPLHF. CDR3 nucleotides: TGTGCCAGCAGCGCCCGGGACAGGGGGAATTCACCCCTCCACTTT.